This entry features one T cell receptor (beta chain) sequence. TCRdb's copy holds only in-frame clones and misses some; the assay was immunoSEQ multiplex PCR. The table shows roughly 500,000 clones, with 75% to 85% occurring only once. This specimen belongs to a study of shared T cell receptors in the human thymus. V lost 7 bases and J 6 bases, leaving 16 bases between the germline ends. Germline V lookup: CDR1 SNHLY, CDR2 FYNNEI. This CDR3 is 13 amino acids long. This sample also belongs to another study, concerning human thymus T cells. From that study: Resected material from corrective heart surgery provided the thymus tissue analysed. Apparent skewing of V and J gene usage characterized both thymic and blood repertoires.

This chain joins TRBV2 and TRBJ2-7; a possible D gene is TRBD2 (6 bases). The receptor was derived from a boy under three years old with a congenital heart defect. Source material: thymocytes. The CDR3 sequence: CASMETTSSEQYF. The CDR3 DNA reads as TGTGCCAGCATGGAGACAACTAGCTCCGAGCAGTACTTC.